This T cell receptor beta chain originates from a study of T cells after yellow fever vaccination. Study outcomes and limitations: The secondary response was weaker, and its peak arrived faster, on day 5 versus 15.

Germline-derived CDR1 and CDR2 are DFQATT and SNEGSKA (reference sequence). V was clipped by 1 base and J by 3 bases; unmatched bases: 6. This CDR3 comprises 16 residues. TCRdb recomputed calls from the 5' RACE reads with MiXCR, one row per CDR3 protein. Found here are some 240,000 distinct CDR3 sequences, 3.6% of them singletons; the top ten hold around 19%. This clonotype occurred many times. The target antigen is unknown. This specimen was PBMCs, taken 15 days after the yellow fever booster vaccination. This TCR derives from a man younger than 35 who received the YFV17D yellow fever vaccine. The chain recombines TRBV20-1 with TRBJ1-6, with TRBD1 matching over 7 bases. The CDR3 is CSARGQGLLYNSPLHF. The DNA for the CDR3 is TGCAGTGCTAGAGGACAGGGACTTCTCTATAATTCACCCCTCCACTTT.